Sequencing of this TCR beta chain was carried out in a study of shared clonotypes between healthy human individuals. Study results and caveats: Only blood underwent sampling, and tissue repertoires likely differ. Non-shared clonotypes were found to have lower generation probabilities than the clonotypes that were shared by all four of the sorted-subset donors.

It was roughly 190 ng DNA, 28,000 or so T cell genomes, that sorted-subset replicate PCRs used. Sequencing used immunoSEQ multiplex PCR; TCRdb keeps in-frame clones, though not all of them. The sample records some 690,000 clones, 90% being singletons. Adult donors, all healthy and HIV-negative, had no recent acute infections or vaccinations. To note about this clone: The antigen is not known.

Germline V gene data show CDR1 as MGHDK and CDR2 as SYGVNS. Trimming removed 8 bases from V and 7 bases from J, with 14 bases in between. This CDR3 comprises 13 residues. The TCR was taken from a man younger than 35 in good health. Some clones in this sample may be carry-over from other donors' samples. The V and J genes are TRBV25-1 and TRBJ1-4; D is undetermined. Specimen: memory CD8+ T cells from PBMCs. Subset meaning: CD45RO+ cells pooled with CCR7-negative TemRA cells. The CDR3 is CASRRTLAEKLFF. The CDR3 DNA sequence: TGTGCCAGCCGAAGGACTCTCGCTGAAAAACTGTTTTTT.